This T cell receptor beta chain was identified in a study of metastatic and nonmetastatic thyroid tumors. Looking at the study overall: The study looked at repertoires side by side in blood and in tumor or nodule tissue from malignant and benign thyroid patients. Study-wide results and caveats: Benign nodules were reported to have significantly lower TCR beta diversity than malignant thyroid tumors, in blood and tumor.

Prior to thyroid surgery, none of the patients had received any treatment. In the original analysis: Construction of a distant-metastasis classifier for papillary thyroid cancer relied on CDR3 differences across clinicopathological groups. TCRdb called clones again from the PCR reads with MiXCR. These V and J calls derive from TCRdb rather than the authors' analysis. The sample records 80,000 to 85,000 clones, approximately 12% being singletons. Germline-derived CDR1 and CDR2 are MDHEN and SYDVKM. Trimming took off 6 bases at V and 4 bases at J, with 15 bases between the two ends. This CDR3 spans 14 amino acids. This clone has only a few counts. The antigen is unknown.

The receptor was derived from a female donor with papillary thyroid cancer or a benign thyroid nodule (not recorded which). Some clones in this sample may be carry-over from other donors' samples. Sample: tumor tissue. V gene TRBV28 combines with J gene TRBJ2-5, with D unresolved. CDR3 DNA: TGTGCCAGCAGCTCCCCGACAAGCACAGAGACCCAGTACTTC. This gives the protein CASSSPTSTETQYF.